The 25 T cell receptor beta chains listed next were all sequenced from one sample in a study of PD-L1 blockade in urothelial cancer. Assay used: immunoSEQ multiplex PCR; TCRdb lists only in-frame clones, some missing. The data hold tens of thousands of clones, with around 82% observed a single time. Time point noted: pretreatment peripheral blood. The material was PBMCs, obtained around atezolizumab (anti-PD-L1) treatment. The receptors stem from a man aged 55 to 69 with urothelial cancer.

This clone was counted a single time. In nucleotides, the CDR3 is TGCGCCAGCAGCTTGGCGGGTGACACCGGGGAGCTGTTTTTT. This gives the protein CASSLAGDTGELFF. The rearrangement uses TRBV5-1 and TRBJ2-2; D remains ambiguous. The germline gives CDR1 SGHRS, CDR2 YFSETQ. V was pared by 0 bases and J by 3 bases, with 6 bases between. The CDR3 covers 14 residues. The full variable domain, with the rest looked up from reference TRBV5-1 and TRBJ2-2, is KAGVTQTPRYLIKTRGQQVTLSCSPISGHRSVSWYQQTPGQGLQFLFEYFSETQRNKGNFPGRFSGRQFSNSRSEMNVSTLELGDSALYLCASSLAGDTGELFFGEGSRLTVL.

This chain uses TRBV5-6 with TRBJ1-2; TRBD1 matches at 7 bases. Germline assignment: CDR1 SGHDT and CDR2 YYEEEE. The ends lost 5 bases at V and 4 bases at J; junction bases unmatched: 5. The CDR3 runs to 13 residues. CDR3 residues: CASRYRQGYGYTF. As DNA, the CDR3 is TGTGCCAGCAGATACCGACAGGGCTATGGCTACACCTTC.

This chain uses TRBV27 with TRBJ1-6; 7 bases map to TRBD1. Germline CDR1 reads MNHEY; CDR2 reads SMNVEV (reference sequence). The V segment lost 7 bases and the J segment 7 bases; nucleotides outside the gene matches: 7. The CDR3 has 14 residues. The CDR3 bases are TGTGCCAGCACCAAAGGGGACAGCAATTCACCCCTCCACTTT. This encodes CASTKGDSNSPLHF.

This chain uses TRBV28 with TRBJ2-2; 10 bases map to TRBD2. Germline CDR1 reads MDHEN; CDR2 reads SYDVKM. The length of the CDR3 is 15 residues. J was trimmed by 7 bases and V by 5 bases; bases with no gene match: 7. The CDR3 DNA is TGTGCCAGCAGTACAGCGGGGGGGCAGGACGGGGAGCTGTTTTTT. Protein sequence: CASSTAGGQDGELFF.

The CDR3 reads CASSFRLAQTGELFF. The CDR3 DNA is TGTGCCAGCAGTTTCCGGCTAGCGCAGACCGGGGAGCTGTTTTTT. This sequence joins TRBV6-6 and TRBJ2-2; D is possibly TRBD2 (6 bases). The V end was cut by 4 bases, the J end by 5 bases, with 14 bases between. CDR1 is MNHNY, CDR2 SVGAGI, per germline (reference sequence). The CDR3 loop spans 15 amino acids.

The chain employs TRBV18 and TRBJ1-2; TRBD1 is a possible D gene (6 bases). The CDR3 consists of 15 residues. The germline V gene has CDR1 KGHSH and CDR2 LQKENI. The V gene lost 3 bases and the J gene lost 6 bases, with 17 bases spanning the gap. The CDR3 loop is CASSPVGQGLDGYTF. CDR3 sequence (DNA): TGTGCCAGCTCACCCGTCGGGCAGGGGTTGGATGGCTACACCTTC.

V and J are TRBV27 and TRBJ1-4, with a tentative D call TRBD1 (6 bases). The CDR3 spans 15 residues. CDR1 and CDR2 from the germline V gene are MNHEY and SMNVEV (reference sequence). The V end was cut by 7 bases, the J end by 5 bases, with 17 bases between. For the CDR3, the DNA is TGTGCCAGCACCCCCGGTAGGGACATGAATGAAAAACTGTTTTTT. Protein product: CASTPGRDMNEKLFF.

The chain uses TRBV5-1 and TRBJ1-5, with 7 nucleotides matching TRBD1. CDR3 length: 15 amino acids. Germline V lookup: CDR1 SGHRS, CDR2 YFSETQ. V trimming: 3 bases; J trimming: 0 bases; junction bases outside the gene matches: 3. Written as DNA, the CDR3 is TGCGCCAGCAGCTCCGGACAGGATAGCAATCAGCCCCAGCATTTT. Translation gives CASSSGQDSNQPQHF. Drawing the rest from reference TRBV5-1 and TRBJ1-5, the complete variable domain is KAGVTQTPRYLIKTRGQQVTLSCSPISGHRSVSWYQQTPGQGLQFLFEYFSETQRNKGNFPGRFSGRQFSNSRSEMNVSTLELGDSALYLCASSSGQDSNQPQHFGDGTRLSIL.

The rearrangement uses TRBV27 and TRBJ2-1, with TRBD2 identical over 8 bases. Germline CDR1 MNHEY, CDR2 SMNVEV (reference sequence). V was pared by 2 bases and J by 8 bases, with 5 bases of the junction left unmatched. This CDR3 contains 14 residues. CDR3 DNA sequence: TGTGCCAGCAGTTTACCGGGGGGGCCCTATGAGCAGTTCTTC. Translated, it gives CASSLPGGPYEQFF.

This clone showed up just a few times. This chain links TRBV2 with TRBJ1-2, with D hard to call. Trimming shortened V by 1 base and J by 8 bases, and 11 bases separated the two germline ends. This CDR3 has 13 residues. Germline values: CDR1 SNHLY, CDR2 FYNNEI. This chain's CDR3 is CASSEVRELGYTF. DNA for the CDR3: TGTGCCAGCAGTGAAGTTCGAGAGTTGGGCTACACCTTC. Supplemented by reference TRBV2 and TRBJ1-2, the full variable domain reads EPEVTQTPSHQVTQMGQEVILRCVPISNHLYFYWYRQILGQKVEFLVSFYNNEISEKSEIFDDQFSVERPDGSNFTLKIRSTKLEDSAMYFCASSEVRELGYTFGSGTRLTVV.

This clone has just one count. The CDR3 protein is CASSLAGAGSEAFF. CDR3 bases: TGCGCCAGCAGCTTGGCGGGTGCGGGGTCTGAAGCTTTCTTT. The rearrangement uses TRBV5-1 and TRBJ1-1, with D uncertain. V was clipped by 0 bases and J by 6 bases, with 12 bases between them. The CDR3 contains 14 residues. CDR1 is SGHRS, CDR2 YFSETQ, per germline.

This chain links TRBV10-2 with TRBJ2-2; tentative D call: TRBD1 (6 bases). Deletions cut 10 bases from V and 5 bases from J, with 11 bases between. This CDR3 has 12 residues. Germline CDR1 and CDR2: WSHSY and SAAADI. CDR3 nucleotide sequence: TGCGCCATTTCTCAGGGGACCGGGGAGCTGTTTTTT. Amino acids: CAISQGTGELFF.

The genes are TRBV2 and TRBJ1-4; D might be TRBD1 (5 bases). CDR1 is SNHLY and CDR2 is FYNNEI in the germline V gene. The ends were cut back, 7 bases at V and 6 bases at J, with 12 bases in the middle. This CDR3 comprises 13 residues. The CDR3 loop reads CASNEGVYEKLFF. CDR3 nucleotides: TGTGCCAGCAACGAAGGGGTTTATGAAAAACTGTTTTTT.

V gene TRBV5-4 combines with J gene TRBJ2-6; D is unclear. The V and J ends lost 4 bases and 4 bases respectively, with 6 bases between them. The CDR3 spans 13 residues. Germline V lookup: CDR1 SGHNT, CDR2 YYREEE (reference sequence). Here the CDR3 reads CASSPEGANVLTF. CDR3 coding DNA: TGTGCCAGCAGCCCGGAGGGGGCCAACGTCCTGACTTTC.

V is TRBV13 and J is TRBJ1-3; the D is unclear. V dropped 5 bases and J dropped 4 bases, with 15 bases sitting between them. The CDR3 is 15 residues long. The germline gives CDR1 PRHDT, CDR2 FYEKMQ (reference sequence). The CDR3: CASSLYRVAGNTIYF. The CDR3 coding sequence is TGTGCCAGCAGCCTTTATAGGGTAGCGGGAAACACCATATATTTT. The complete variable domain, with remaining parts taken from reference TRBV13 and TRBJ1-3, reads AAGVIQSPRHLIKEKRETATLKCYPIPRHDTVYWYQQGPGQDPQFLISFYEKMQSDKGSIPDRFSAQQFSDYHSELNMSSLELGDSALYFCASSLYRVAGNTIYFGEGSWLTVV.

This clone counts as medium-sized. The chain links TRBV7-3 to TRBJ2-3; the D gene is possibly TRBD2 (6 bases). The CDR3 totals 14 residues. Germline V lookup: CDR1 SGHTA, CDR2 FQGTGA. Trimming removed 2 bases at V and 5 bases at J, with 11 bases between. As DNA, the CDR3 is TGTGCCAGCAGCTTAGGCGGGGAGGAAGATACGCAGTATTTT. Residues: CASSLGGEEDTQYF.

The V call is TRBV28, the J call TRBJ1-2; possibly TRBD1 for D (5 bases). V lost 5 bases to trimming and J lost 3 bases, with 22 bases between them. In germline, CDR1 is MDHEN, CDR2 SYDVKM. The CDR3 totals 17 residues. The DNA of the CDR3 is TGTGCCAGCAGTCCCCCCCAGCAACCAGGGTCGGACTATGGCTACACCTTC. Amino acids: CASSPPQQPGSDYGYTF.

This chain joins TRBV5-1 and TRBJ2-3; TRBD2 is a possible D gene (7 bases). V lost 5 bases, J lost 3 bases, and 13 bases lay in between. The CDR3 covers 14 residues. CDR1 and CDR2 from the germline V gene are SGHRS and YFSETQ. CDR3 loop: CASSSRGGTDTQYF. CDR3 nucleotide sequence: TGCGCCAGCAGTTCAAGGGGGGGGACAGATACGCAGTATTTT.

J is TRBJ1-2 and V is TRBV6-1, with TRBD1 matching 9 bases. V shed 1 base and J 4 bases; nucleotides not matched to a gene: 10. The CDR3 has 17 amino acids. Germline V lookup: CDR1 MNHNS, CDR2 SASEGT. The CDR3 sequence is CASSEGTGGSGTYGYTF. The CDR3 DNA sequence: TGTGCCAGCAGTGAAGGCACAGGGGGCTCGGGGACCTATGGCTACACCTTC.

CDR3 bases: TGTGCCAGCAGTGGAGGCAAGAGCCCGGGATTTTATGGCTACACCTTC. This gives the protein CASSGGKSPGFYGYTF. This chain uses TRBV2 with TRBJ1-2; D remains unclear. The CDR3 length is 16 residues. V was pared by 4 bases and J by 5 bases, with 20 bases between. CDR1 and CDR2 from the germline V gene are SNHLY and FYNNEI. The full variable domain, in which reference TRBV2 and TRBJ1-2 provide the parts outside the CDR3, is EPEVTQTPSHQVTQMGQEVILRCVPISNHLYFYWYRQILGQKVEFLVSFYNNEISEKSEIFDDQFSVERPDGSNFTLKIRSTKLEDSAMYFCASSGGKSPGFYGYTFGSGTRLTVV.

The chain joins TRBV6-1 to TRBJ1-6, with D possibly TRBD1 on 5 matching bases. Trimming took 7 bases from V and 13 from J, leaving 20 bases between them. The V gene's germline CDR1 is MNHNS and CDR2 SASEGT. The CDR3 totals 14 residues. The chain's CDR3 is CASTPAQAQLPLHF. CDR3 bases: TGTGCCAGCACCCCAGCACAGGCCCAGTTGCCCCTCCACTTT.

This clone has a single count. V gene TRBV10-2 combines with J gene TRBJ2-1; the match to TRBD1 covers 10 bases. The junction had 7 bases not matched to a gene; V was cut back by 0 bases and J by 8 bases. The CDR3 extends over 16 amino acids. The germline CDR1 and CDR2 sequences are WSHSY and SAAADI. The CDR3 reads CASSESGQGEDDEQFF. The CDR3 coding sequence is TGCGCCAGCAGTGAGTCAGGACAGGGGGAAGACGATGAGCAGTTCTTC.

There are a few counts of this clone. This chain links TRBV10-3 with TRBJ1-1, with D unclear. The V and J ends lost 3 bases and 0 bases respectively, with 5 bases between them. The germline gives CDR1 ENHRY, CDR2 SYGVKD. This CDR3 is 13 amino acids long. This chain's CDR3 is CAISESMNTEAFF. The CDR3 region has the DNA TGTGCCATCAGTGAATCCATGAACACTGAAGCTTTCTTT.

This chain links TRBV19 with TRBJ2-5, with 11 bases aligning to TRBD2. The germline CDR1 and CDR2 sequences are LNHDA and SQIVND (reference sequence). Trimming took 5 bases from V and 3 from J; bases not matched to a gene: 5. The CDR3 is 15 amino acids. The chain's CDR3 is CASSSPGLAEETQYF. CDR3 DNA: TGTGCCAGTAGTTCCCCGGGACTAGCGGAAGAGACCCAGTACTTC.

CDR3 loop: CASSRTSGGLDTQYF. The CDR3 bases are TGTGCCAGTTCGAGGACTAGCGGGGGGCTAGATACGCAGTATTTT. The chain combines TRBV19 with TRBJ2-3; 14 bases fit TRBD2. Trimming at V came to 8 bases and at J to 5 bases, leaving 6 bases not matched to a gene. This CDR3 has 15 amino acids. Per germline, CDR1 LNHDA and CDR2 SQIVND (reference sequence).